Ten or more counts support the clone carrying this T cell receptor (beta chain). This sample stems from a study of response to subunit inactivated influenza vaccine. Germline V gene sequence: CDR1 LGHDT, CDR2 YNNKEL (reference sequence). With V trimmed by 4 bases and J by 7 bases, 4 bases remained unmatched. The CDR3 runs 14 residues. MiXCR, applied by TCRdb to the RT-PCR reads, yields one record per CDR3 protein. The data contain a few hundred thousand distinct CDR3 sequences, approximately 20% of them seen just once; the ten biggest clones take up approximately 10%. The origin of this receptor is a man in his fifties or sixties who received an inactivated influenza vaccine. This chain uses TRBV3-1 with TRBJ1-6, with 7 bases aligning to TRBD1. Sample: PBMCs from blood, taken 21 months after vaccination. In DNA form, the CDR3 reads TGTGCCAGCAGCCCAGGGACAGAGAATTCACCCCTCCACTTT. It translates to CASSPGTENSPLHF.